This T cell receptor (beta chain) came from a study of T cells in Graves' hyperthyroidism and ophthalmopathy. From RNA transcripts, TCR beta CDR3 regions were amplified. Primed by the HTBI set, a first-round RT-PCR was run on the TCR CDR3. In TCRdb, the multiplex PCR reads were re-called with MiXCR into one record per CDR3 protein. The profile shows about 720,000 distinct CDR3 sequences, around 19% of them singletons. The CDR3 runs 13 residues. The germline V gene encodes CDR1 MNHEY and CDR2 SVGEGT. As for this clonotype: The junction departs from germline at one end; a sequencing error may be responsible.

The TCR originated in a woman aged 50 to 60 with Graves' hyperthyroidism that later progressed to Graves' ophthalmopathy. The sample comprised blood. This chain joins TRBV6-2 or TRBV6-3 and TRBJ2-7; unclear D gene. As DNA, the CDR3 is TGTACCAGCCTTCGGCAGAACTCCTACGAGCAGTACTTC. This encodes CTSLRQNSYEQYF.